Listed below are T cell receptor beta chains from one sample, sequenced in a study of T cell responses to AZD1222 COVID-19 vaccine. The method was immunoSEQ multiplex PCR; TCRdb's version includes in-frame clones alone and lacks a portion of them. The repertoire holds about 140,000 clones, with approximately 92% as singletons. Sequences were derived from peripheral blood, sampled 28 days after the second AZD1222 dose. These receptors were collected from an adult who received the AZD1222 COVID-19 vaccine. Each CDR3 is given without its conserved first and last residue. The order of the fields is V gene, CDR3 length, J gene, CDR3 protein.

TRBV6-5,12,TRBJ1-6,ASSYRQFNSPLH
TRBV5-4,12,TRBJ2-7,ASSRTGLAYEQY
TRBV30,13,TRBJ2-2,AWSSGGWGTGELF
TRBV13,13,TRBJ1-1,ASSFTEAMNTEAF
TRBV4-1,15,TRBJ1-3,ASSHPQGRRSGNTIY
TRBV27,12,TRBJ2-1,ASSLRRGEGEQF
TRBV12-2,14,TRBJ1-1,ASRLGRTGGEAEAF
TRBV28,16,TRBJ1-6,ASSSPRRTSSYNSPLH
TRBV6-6,14,TRBJ2-2,ASSYSVQPHSGELF
TRBV3-1/TRBV3-2,12,TRBJ1-1,ASSLGIMNTEAF
TRBV5-5,13,TRBJ2-2,ASSWSGGFGGELF
TRBV13,15,TRBJ1-1,ASSSTGRTQKNTEAF
TRBV5-1,12,TRBJ2-3,ASSLQGGTDTQY
TRBV7-9,16,TRBJ2-2,ASSLARRVGEDTGELF
TRBV6-5,12,TRBJ1-2,ASSYDGTGYRYT
TRBV11-3,12,TRBJ2-3,ASSLALGTDTQY
TRBV14,12,TRBJ2-1,ASSQVDGGIEQF
TRBV30,11,TRBJ2-3,AWSVGQGVTQY
TRBV11-2,14,TRBJ2-7,ASSSHLAGGSYEQY
TRBV30,11,TRBJ1-1,AWSGAWDTEAF
TRBV4-3,11,TRBJ1-1,ASSQSGRTEAF
TRBV7-9,11,TRBJ1-1,ASSFTGNTEAF
TRBV27,9,TRBJ1-1,ASTGWTEAF
TRBV27,14,TRBJ1-1,ASSLSLDTMNTEAF
TRBV24-1,15,TRBJ2-2,ATSDRFVRGRTGELF
TRBV6-2/TRBV6-3,16,TRBJ1-6,ASSYYRPRSSYNSPLH
TRBV6-5,13,TRBJ2-3,ASSYQAGGPDTQY
TRBV5-1,11,TRBJ1-2,ASSSDRGYGYT
TRBV7-9,13,TRBJ1-4,ASSATGTDNEKLF
TRBV6-5,10,TRBJ1-6,ASAYWNSPLH
TRBV30,15,TRBJ1-2,AWRVETIRGEDYGYT
TRBV12-5,13,TRBJ2-3,ASPPAGGRSDTQY
TRBV4-1,14,TRBJ2-1,ASSQSIAEEYNEQF
TRBV5-4,12,TRBJ2-5,ASSFNGGRETQY
TRBV3-1/TRBV3-2,12,TRBJ1-2,ASSQDAGSYGYT
TRBV29-1,10,TRBJ1-1,SGLPLNTEAF
TRBV2,12,TRBJ1-3,ASRGSSSGNTIY
TRBV5-1,12,TRBJ1-1,ASSLRGKGTEAF
TRBV3-1/TRBV3-2,10,TRBJ2-3,ASSPGLAAQY
TRBV11-3,12,TRBJ1-2,ASSLEMAGGGYT
TRBV12-3/TRBV12-4,10,TRBJ1-4,ASRFSGGKLF
TRBV7-2,12,TRBJ1-1,ASSLDAEIAEAF
TRBV4-3,13,TRBJ2-7,ASSQDPDYSYEQY
TRBV24-1,11,TRBJ1-2,ATSGTQGEGYT
TRBV12-3/TRBV12-4,9,TRBJ1-1,ASSQGSEAF
TRBV5-1,12,TRBJ1-5,ASSLGEQGQPQH
TRBV7-8,11,TRBJ1-2,ASSPQGLYGYT
TRBV5-1,12,TRBJ1-3,ASSLGGEENTIY
TRBV2,11,TRBJ2-1,AARQGINNEQF
TRBV5-5,16,TRBJ1-3,ASSLEYRDRTSGNTIY
TRBV5-8,14,TRBJ1-1,ASSSRGRTANTEAF
TRBV5-1,11,TRBJ1-2,ASSPLDSYGYT
TRBV19,13,TRBJ2-1,ASSIRGGFYNEQF
TRBV6-1,15,TRBJ1-1,ASSEQEASRWGTEAF
TRBV6-1,15,TRBJ1-1,ASSARSSYFLNTEAF
TRBV4-2,12,TRBJ1-1,ASSPGLTHKKAF
TRBV28,12,TRBJ1-1,ASSSTGLMAEAF
TRBV11-3,11,TRBJ1-6,ASSPLSNSPLH